The 27 T cell receptor beta chains in this list originate from one sample, sequenced in a study of OX40 agonist ivuxolimab in advanced cancers. The data were produced by immunoSEQ multiplex PCR, yet TCRdb's version contains in-frame clones alone and is incomplete. The sample contains 23,000 or so clones, about 77% of which appear only once. Sequencing was performed on CD4+ or CD8+ T cells sorted from blood, taken in a trial of the OX40 agonist ivuxolimab. Receptor source: an adult with an advanced solid tumor such as melanoma, head and neck, liver or kidney cancer.

The rearrangement links TRBV5-1 to TRBJ2-3, with TRBD1 matching over 9 bases. Trimming took 2 bases from V and 1 from J; bases not matched to a gene: 2. The CDR3 contains 15 residues. Germline V gene sequence: CDR1 SGHRS, CDR2 YFSETQ. CDR3 sequence: CASSFGDRGTDTQYF. The CDR3 nucleotides read TGCGCCAGCAGCTTCGGGGACAGGGGCACAGATACGCAGTATTTT.

This clone has just a few counts. The V and J genes are TRBV18 and TRBJ2-7, with unresolved D. The CDR3 runs 14 residues. V gave up 0 bases and J gave up 3 bases, with 9 bases separating them. Germline CDR1 reads KGHSH; CDR2 reads LQKENI. This CDR3 is CASSPPSGYYEQYF. CDR3 coding DNA: TGTGCCAGCTCACCACCATCCGGGTACTACGAGCAGTACTTC.

The chain has TRBV6-4 and TRBJ2-3; weak D call: TRBD2 (7 bases). V lost 3 bases to trimming and J lost 3 bases, with 13 bases between them. Germline-derived CDR1 and CDR2 are MRHNA and SNTAGT. This CDR3 has 15 residues. The chain's CDR3 is CASSEGGRGTDTQYF. In nucleotides, the CDR3 is TGTGCCAGCAGTGAGGGGGGGCGAGGTACAGATACGCAGTATTTT.

The rearrangement joins TRBV5-1 to TRBJ1-2, with a weak D call TRBD1 (6 bases). This CDR3 comprises 14 residues. CDR1 SGHRS and CDR2 YFSETQ come from the germline V gene. Trimming stripped 7 bases from V and 0 bases from J, with 13 bases between. The DNA for the CDR3 is TGCGCCAGCGGAACAGGGTCAGCTAACTATGGCTACACCTTC. Its translation is CASGTGSANYGYTF.

The J gene is TRBJ2-2, the V gene TRBV2; 7 bases align to TRBD1. This CDR3 is built from 15 residues. The J segment lost 0 bases and the V segment lost 8 bases, leaving 6 bases of the junction unmatched. Germline CDR1 and CDR2: SNHLY and FYNNEI. The CDR3 loop is CASERTGANTGELFF. CDR3 DNA: TGTGCCAGCGAGAGGACAGGCGCGAACACCGGGGAGCTGTTTTTT. The whole variable domain, remainder taken from reference TRBV2 and TRBJ2-2, is EPEVTQTPSHQVTQMGQEVILRCVPISNHLYFYWYRQILGQKVEFLVSFYNNEISEKSEIFDDQFSVERPDGSNFTLKIRSTKLEDSAMYFCASERTGANTGELFFGEGSRLTVL.

With regard to this clone: Its ends do not fully match the called genes, so a read error is possible. Other nucleotide sequences in the sample specify the same CDR3. V and J are TRBV27 and TRBJ1-4, with 8 bases that match TRBD1. The CDR3 totals 15 residues. CDR1 and CDR2 (germline): MNHEY, SMNVEV (reference sequence). Here the CDR3 DNA reads TGTGCCAGCAGTACCACGGACAGGGTGGACGAAAAACTGTTCTTT. Amino acids: CASSTTDRVDEKLFF. Together with reference TRBV27 and TRBJ1-4, the CDR3 gives the full variable domain: EAQVTQNPRYLITVTGKKLTVTCSQNMNHEYMSWYRQDPGLGLRQIYYSMNVEVTDKGDVPEGYKVSRKEKRNFPLILESPSPNQTSLYFCASSTTDRVDEKLFFGSGTQLSVL.

A note on this clone: The germline gene is not matched at one end of the junction; a read error may be the cause. The J gene is TRBJ2-7, the V gene TRBV7-2, with 7 bases lining up with TRBD1. CDR1 SGHTA and CDR2 FQGNSA come from the germline V gene. The CDR3 is made up of 15 amino acids. CDR3 sequence: CASSLARGGGYEQYF. CDR3 sequence (DNA): TGTGCCAGCAGCCTAGCACGAGGGGGCGGGTACGAGCAGTACTTC.

This sequence joins TRBV5-1 and TRBJ1-4; possibly TRBD1 for D (5 bases). The CDR3 loop spans 12 amino acids. The V and J ends lost 4 bases and 8 bases respectively, with 9 bases between them. The germline CDR1 and CDR2 sequences are SGHRS and YFSETQ. The DNA for the CDR3 is TGCGCCAGCAGCCCGGAGGGGGAAAAACTGTTTTTT. This encodes CASSPEGEKLFF. Based on the CDR3 plus reference TRBV5-1 and TRBJ1-4, the full variable domain is KAGVTQTPRYLIKTRGQQVTLSCSPISGHRSVSWYQQTPGQGLQFLFEYFSETQRNKGNFPGRFSGRQFSNSRSEMNVSTLELGDSALYLCASSPEGEKLFFGSGTQLSVL.

The V and J genes are TRBV5-6 and TRBJ2-7; D call uncertain. The CDR3 is 13 residues long. Germline CDR1 and CDR2: SGHDT and YYEEEE. V lost 4 bases and J 0 bases, leaving 8 bases between the germline ends. DNA of the CDR3: TGTGCCAGCAGCCGGACGGTCTCCTACGAGCAGTACTTC. Translating gives CASSRTVSYEQYF.

V and J are TRBV5-4 and TRBJ2-1; 11 nucleotides align to TRBD2. The CDR3 is made up of 15 amino acids. CDR1 SGHNT and CDR2 YYREEE come from the germline V gene (reference sequence). The junction had 2 bases not matched to a gene; V was cut back by 1 base and J by 5 bases. The CDR3 DNA sequence: TGTGCCAGCAGCTTGACTAGCGGGGGTGACAATGAGCAGTTCTTC. Encoded protein: CASSLTSGGDNEQFF. Complete variable domain (other parts from reference TRBV5-4 and TRBJ2-1): ETGVTQSPTHLIKTRGQQVTLRCSSQSGHNTVSWYQQALGQGPQFIFQYYREEENGRGNFPPRFSGLQFPNYSSELNVNALELDDSALYLCASSLTSGGDNEQFFGPGTRLTVL.

This chain joins TRBV2 and TRBJ2-7; 9 nucleotides align to TRBD1. Trimming cost V 1 base and J 0 bases; bases outside gene matches: 1. The germline gives CDR1 SNHLY, CDR2 FYNNEI. This CDR3 has 15 residues. The DNA of the CDR3 is TGTGCCAGCAGTGAAGGGGACAGGGACTCCTACGAGCAGTACTTC. This encodes CASSEGDRDSYEQYF. The variable domain in full, completed from reference TRBV2 and TRBJ2-7, reads EPEVTQTPSHQVTQMGQEVILRCVPISNHLYFYWYRQILGQKVEFLVSFYNNEISEKSEIFDDQFSVERPDGSNFTLKIRSTKLEDSAMYFCASSEGDRDSYEQYFGPGTRLTVT.

CDR3 in DNA: TGTGCCAGCAGCCAAGATAGTACTAGCGGGACCAGGGATACGCAGTATTTT. Its protein is CASSQDSTSGTRDTQYF. V and J are TRBV4-2 and TRBJ2-3; 10 nucleotides line up with TRBD2. Unmatched junction bases numbered 9, after V lost 0 bases and J lost 6 bases. The CDR3 runs 17 residues. Germline-derived CDR1 and CDR2 are LGHNA and YNFKEQ.

The chain is built from TRBV5-1 and TRBJ1-2, with a possible D match to TRBD1 (5 bases). This CDR3 has 13 amino acids. In germline, CDR1 is SGHRS, CDR2 YFSETQ. With 0 bases removed from V and 11 bases from J, the gap between germline ends came to 14 bases. The CDR3 sequence is CASSLGDFPGYTF. CDR3 DNA sequence: TGCGCCAGCAGCTTGGGGGACTTTCCCGGGTACACCTTC. Variable domain in full (rest from reference TRBV5-1 and TRBJ1-2): KAGVTQTPRYLIKTRGQQVTLSCSPISGHRSVSWYQQTPGQGLQFLFEYFSETQRNKGNFPGRFSGRQFSNSRSEMNVSTLELGDSALYLCASSLGDFPGYTFGSGTRLTVV.

This chain connects TRBV5-1 to TRBJ1-5; a weak D match, TRBD1 (6 bases). V was pared by 3 bases and J by 3 bases, with 7 bases between. Germline V gene sequence: CDR1 SGHRS, CDR2 YFSETQ. CDR3 length equals 13 residues. The CDR3 DNA is TGCGCCAGCAGCTGGGACACCAATCAGCCCCAGCATTTT. It translates to CASSWDTNQPQHF.

This clone was counted a few times. The chain links TRBV6-4 to TRBJ2-1; 11 bases fit TRBD1. Germline CDR1 and CDR2: MRHNA and SNTAGT. This CDR3 comprises 16 residues. J gave up 0 bases and V 6 bases, and 4 bases lay outside the gene matches. CDR3 residues: CASREGQGVSYNEQFF. CDR3 DNA: TGTGCCAGCAGGGAGGGACAGGGGGTCTCCTACAATGAGCAGTTCTTC.

The genes are TRBV6-5 and TRBJ1-1; 9 bases fit TRBD1. From germline, CDR1 is MNHEY and CDR2 SVGAGI. CDR3 length equals 15 residues. Trimming at V came to 10 bases and at J to 2 bases, leaving 11 bases not matched to a gene. CDR3 loop: CATGQGSWSNTEAFF. In nucleotides, the CDR3 is TGTGCCACCGGACAGGGGAGTTGGTCAAACACTGAAGCTTTCTTT.

This rearrangement joins TRBV2 to TRBJ1-4; D call uncertain. The V end was cut by 11 bases, the J end by 2 bases, with 9 bases between. CDR1 is SNHLY and CDR2 is FYNNEI in the germline V gene. The CDR3 spans 12 residues. CDR3 nucleotides: TGTGCCGGCCTGAGCACTAATGAAAAACTGTTTTTT. It translates to CAGLSTNEKLFF.

This chain uses TRBV6-4 with TRBJ1-5, with D tentatively TRBD1 (5 bases). This CDR3 spans 15 amino acids. The V end lost 6 bases, the J end lost 3 bases, and 15 bases lay between the germline ends. Germline assignment: CDR1 MRHNA and CDR2 SNTAGT. In DNA, the CDR3 is TGTGCCAGCAGGGGGGACGGAGCCCTCAATCAGCCCCAGCATTTT. Residues: CASRGDGALNQPQHF.

Written as DNA, the CDR3 is TGTGCCAGCAGTCTCAGGGGTTTATCCGGAGAGACCCAGTACTTC. This translates into CASSLRGLSGETQYF. This sequence joins TRBV6-5 and TRBJ2-5; tentatively, D is TRBD1 (6 bases). This CDR3 comprises 15 residues. Germline assignment: CDR1 MNHEY and CDR2 SVGAGI. V was clipped by 5 bases and J by 4 bases, with 17 bases between them.

V and J are TRBV14 and TRBJ2-5, with 8 bases matching TRBD2. The V gene's germline CDR1 is SGHDN and CDR2 FVKESK. With 4 bases clipped from V and 2 bases from J, the junction kept 6 bases outside the gene matches. This CDR3 spans 15 amino acids. As DNA, the CDR3 is TGTGCCAGCAGCCGGGGACTAGGATCGCAAGAGACCCAGTACTTC. Its translation is CASSRGLGSQETQYF.

The table lists this clone with a few counts. The sample contains more than one DNA sequence encoding this CDR3. V and J are TRBV11-2 and TRBJ2-1; 7 bases are shared with TRBD2. V shed 5 bases, J shed 5 bases, and the junction held 9 bases outside the gene matches. The V gene's germline CDR1 is SGHAT and CDR2 FQNNGV. The CDR3 is 15 residues long. The CDR3 nucleotides are TGTGCCAGCAGCCCCGGAGCGGGAACCCACAATGAGCAGTTCTTC. Its translation: CASSPGAGTHNEQFF. Using reference TRBV11-2 and TRBJ2-1 for the parts outside the CDR3, the full variable domain is EAGVAQSPRYKIIEKRQSVAFWCNPISGHATLYWYQQILGQGPKLLIQFQNNGVVDDSQLPKDRFSAERLKGVDSTLKIQPAKLEDSAVYLCASSPGAGTHNEQFFGPGTRLTVL.

This clone occurred once. CDR3 DNA sequence: TGTGCCAGCAGTGGACAGGGGAACTATGGCTACACCTTC. Its translation: CASSGQGNYGYTF. The genes are TRBV2 and TRBJ1-2; 8 nucleotides line up with TRBD1. The germline V gene encodes CDR1 SNHLY and CDR2 FYNNEI. This CDR3 has 13 residues. V dropped 4 bases and J dropped 2; count of bases not matched to a gene: 0.

The DNA for the CDR3 is TGTGCCTGGAGTGCCGGGACAGAAGAGACCCAGTACTTC. This translates into CAWSAGTEETQYF. The chain couples TRBV30 to TRBJ2-5, with 7 bases lining up with TRBD1. This CDR3 region has 13 residues. The V gene end was trimmed by 1 base and the J gene end by 3 bases; junction bases not matched to a gene: 2. CDR1 is GTSNPN and CDR2 is SVGIG in the germline V gene (reference sequence).

A word on this clone: Sequence at one end of the junction differs from germline and may be a read error. The J gene is TRBJ2-2, the V gene TRBV5-4, with 7 bases lining up with TRBD1. Germline CDR1 is SGHNT and CDR2 is YYREEE (reference sequence). CDR3 length: 14 amino acids. The CDR3 coding sequence is TGTGCCAGCAGCCAAGGGGACAGCACCAGGGAGCTGTTTTTT. Its protein is CASSQGDSTRELFF.

This sequence joins TRBV21-1 and TRBJ1-2. TRBV21-1 is tagged as a pseudogene. CDR3 length: 10 amino acids. The CDR3 sequence is CARRLSGYTF. The CDR3 nucleotides read TGTGCCAGGAGACTTTCAGGCTACACCTTC.

This clone is a singleton in its sample. The V gene is TRBV7-9, the J gene TRBJ2-7; 11 bases are a match to TRBD2. This CDR3 is built from 15 residues. Germline trimming cut 1 base from V and 3 bases from J; bases unmatched to any gene: 2. Per germline, CDR1 SEHNR and CDR2 FQNEAQ (reference sequence). This CDR3 is CASSLGLAGFYEQYF. The CDR3 DNA follows: TGTGCCAGCAGCTTAGGACTAGCGGGATTCTACGAGCAGTACTTC.

The rearrangement uses TRBV5-5 and TRBJ1-4; D is unclear. The germline CDR1 and CDR2 sequences are SGHKS and YYEKEE (reference sequence). This CDR3 comprises 15 residues. V lost 4 bases and J lost 8, with 18 bases in between. Here the CDR3 DNA reads TGTGCCAGCAGCCCCGGTCGGGGTGCTGGGGAAAAACTGTTTTTT. It specifies CASSPGRGAGEKLFF.